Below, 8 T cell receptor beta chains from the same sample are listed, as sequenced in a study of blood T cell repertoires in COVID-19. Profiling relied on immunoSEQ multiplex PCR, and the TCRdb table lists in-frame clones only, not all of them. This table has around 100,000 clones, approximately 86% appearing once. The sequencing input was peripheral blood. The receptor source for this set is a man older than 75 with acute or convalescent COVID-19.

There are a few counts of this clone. The CDR3 DNA reads TGCAGCGGACTGAGGTCCCCCTACGAGCAGTACTTC. Its translation: CSGLRSPYEQYF. The chain carries TRBV29-1 and TRBJ2-7; D unclear. CDR1 is SQVTM and CDR2 is ANQGSEA in the germline V gene. V was cut by 7 bases and J by 2 bases, with 12 bases left in between. CDR3 length equals 12 residues.

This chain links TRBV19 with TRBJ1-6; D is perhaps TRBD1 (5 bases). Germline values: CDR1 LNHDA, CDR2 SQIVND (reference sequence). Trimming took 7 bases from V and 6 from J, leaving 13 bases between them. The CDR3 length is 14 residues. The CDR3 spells CASTMPGRNSPLHF. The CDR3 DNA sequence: TGTGCCAGTACCATGCCAGGGCGTAATTCACCCCTCCACTTT.

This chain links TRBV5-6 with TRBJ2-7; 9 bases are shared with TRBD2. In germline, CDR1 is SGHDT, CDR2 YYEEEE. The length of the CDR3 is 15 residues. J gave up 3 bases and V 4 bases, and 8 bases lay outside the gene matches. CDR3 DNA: TGTGCCAGCAGCCTTAAGGCTAGCGGGGACTACGAGCAGTACTTC. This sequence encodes CASSLKASGDYEQYF.

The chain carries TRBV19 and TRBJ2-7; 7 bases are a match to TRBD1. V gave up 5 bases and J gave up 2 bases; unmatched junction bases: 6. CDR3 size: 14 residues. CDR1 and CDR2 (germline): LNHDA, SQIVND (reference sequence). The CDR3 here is CASSDRVFPYEQYF. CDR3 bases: TGTGCCAGTAGTGACAGGGTATTCCCCTACGAGCAGTACTTC.

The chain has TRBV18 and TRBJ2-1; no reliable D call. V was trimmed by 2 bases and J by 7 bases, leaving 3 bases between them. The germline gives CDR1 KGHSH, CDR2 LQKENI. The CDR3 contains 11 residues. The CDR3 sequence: CASSPINEQFF. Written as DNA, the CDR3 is TGTGCCAGCTCACCAATAAATGAGCAGTTCTTC.

CDR3 sequence: CASRDFRSSYEQYF. The DNA of the CDR3 is TGTGCCAGTAGGGACTTCAGATCCTCCTACGAGCAGTACTTC. V and J are TRBV5-6 and TRBJ2-7, with D possibly TRBD2 on 6 matching bases. Germline lookup yields CDR1 SGHDT and CDR2 YYEEEE. V lost 8 bases to trimming and J lost 0 bases, with 15 bases between them. This CDR3 has 14 residues.

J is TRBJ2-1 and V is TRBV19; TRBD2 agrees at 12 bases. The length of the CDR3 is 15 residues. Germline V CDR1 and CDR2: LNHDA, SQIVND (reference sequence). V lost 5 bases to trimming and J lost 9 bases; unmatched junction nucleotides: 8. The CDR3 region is CASSAGLAGGGEQFF. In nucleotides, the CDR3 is TGTGCCAGTAGTGCTGGCCTAGCGGGAGGGGGTGAGCAGTTCTTC.

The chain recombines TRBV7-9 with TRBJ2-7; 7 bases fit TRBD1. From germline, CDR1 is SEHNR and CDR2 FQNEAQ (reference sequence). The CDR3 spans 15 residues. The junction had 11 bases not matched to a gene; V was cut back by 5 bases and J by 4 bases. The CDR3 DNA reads TGTGCCAGCAGCCCGACCGGGACAGCCTTATACGAGCAGTACTTC. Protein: CASSPTGTALYEQYF.